The 25 T cell receptor beta chains listed next were all sequenced from one sample in a study of blood T cell repertoires in COVID-19. Generated by immunoSEQ multiplex PCR, the TCRdb table keeps only in-frame clones and is missing some. The sample shows a few hundred thousand clones, about 82% of them seen only once. Sequencing was carried out using peripheral blood. These receptors were obtained from a woman aged 70-85 years with COVID-19, enrolled during active disease.

The J gene is TRBJ2-3, the V gene TRBV7-9; TRBD2 matches at 7 bases. This CDR3 comprises 13 residues. J was trimmed by 2 bases and V by 8 bases; bases with no gene match: 4. Looked up from germline, CDR1 is SEHNR and CDR2 is FQNEAQ (reference sequence). CDR3: CASGGRNTDTQYF. Written as DNA, the CDR3 is TGTGCCAGCGGCGGGAGAAACACAGATACGCAGTATTTT.

The genes are TRBV24-1 and TRBJ1-2; 7 nucleotides line up with TRBD1. The CDR3 sequence is 14 residues long. V was pared by 3 bases and J by 6 bases, with 6 bases of the junction left unmatched. Germline CDR1 reads KGHDR; CDR2 reads SFDVKD. The chain's CDR3 is CATSDPLQGNGYTF. The CDR3 DNA reads as TGTGCCACCAGTGATCCATTACAGGGGAATGGCTACACCTTC.

The CDR3 DNA sequence: TGCGCCAGCAGTATAGGGACAGGGGCGGAATCACCCCTCCACTTT. Its translation is CASSIGTGAESPLHF. The chain has TRBV5-1 and TRBJ1-6, with TRBD1 matching 10 bases. This CDR3 has 15 residues. CDR1 and CDR2 from the germline V gene are SGHRS and YFSETQ. The J segment lost 10 bases and the V segment lost 5 bases, leaving 9 bases of the junction unmatched.

The chain carries TRBV5-4 and TRBJ1-1; 7 bases align to TRBD1. Per the germline V gene, CDR1 is SGHNT and CDR2 is YYREEE (reference sequence). This CDR3 contains 14 residues. V shed 4 bases, J shed 1 base, and the junction held 4 bases outside the gene matches. CDR3 bases: TGTGCCAGCAGCCCAGGGACAGCGAACACTGAAGCTTTCTTT. Translation gives CASSPGTANTEAFF.

The chain is built from TRBV18 and TRBJ2-7; D ambiguous. The CDR3 is 12 residues long. Germline V lookup: CDR1 KGHSH, CDR2 LQKENI. Trimming took off 3 bases at V and 6 bases at J, with 9 bases between the two ends. The CDR3 here is CASSPEVGEQYF. CDR3 DNA: TGTGCCAGCTCACCCGAGGTCGGCGAGCAGTACTTC.

The chain's CDR3 is CASSVNLAGVSYNEQFF. The CDR3 DNA reads TGTGCCAGCAGTGTGAATTTGGCGGGGGTCTCCTACAATGAGCAGTTCTTC. The J gene is TRBJ2-1, the V gene TRBV2; 7 bases agree with TRBD2. Trimming took 4 bases from V and 0 from J; bases not matched to a gene: 9. The V gene's germline CDR1 is SNHLY and CDR2 FYNNEI. The CDR3 contains 17 residues.

The rearrangement links TRBV12-3 or TRBV12-4 to TRBJ1-2, with no clear D. This CDR3 region has 13 residues. With 3 bases removed from V and 7 bases from J, the gap between germline ends came to 12 bases. The CDR3 bases are TGTGCCAGCAGTTTGACCTCTCTAGTTGGCTACACCTTC. It is translated as CASSLTSLVGYTF.

V is TRBV5-8 and J is TRBJ1-2, with TRBD1 identical over 8 bases. There are 14 residues in the CDR3. V lost 4 bases, J lost 4 bases, and 6 bases stayed unmatched. In germline, CDR1 is SGHTS, CDR2 YDEGEE. The CDR3 DNA sequence: TGTGCCAGCAGCAGTCAGGGGGCCCGCTATGGCTACACCTTC. Translated, it gives CASSSQGARYGYTF.

V gene TRBV18 combines with J gene TRBJ1-5, with a tentative D call TRBD1 (6 bases). The CDR3 runs to 16 residues. Germline values: CDR1 KGHSH, CDR2 LQKENI. With 1 base removed from V and 1 base from J, the gap between germline ends came to 11 bases. CDR3 nucleotide sequence: TGTGCCAGCTCACCACGTGTTGGACAGAGCAATCAGCCCCAGCATTTT. Protein: CASSPRVGQSNQPQHF. Combining the CDR3 with reference TRBV18 and TRBJ1-5 gives the whole variable domain NAGVMQNPRHLVRRRGQEARLRCSPMKGHSHVYWYRQLPEEGLKFMVYLQKENIIDESGMPKERFSAEFPKEGPSILRIQQVVRGDSAAYFCASSPRVGQSNQPQHFGDGTRLSIL.

V gene TRBV24-1 combines with J gene TRBJ1-1, with a possible D match to TRBD1 (5 bases). Germline CDR1 is KGHDR and CDR2 is SFDVKD. This CDR3 has 17 residues. Trimming stripped 3 bases from V and 0 bases from J, with 16 bases between. CDR3 sequence reads: CATSDGQGNGLNTEAFF. CDR3 coding DNA: TGTGCCACCAGTGATGGGCAGGGAAATGGTTTGAACACTGAAGCTTTCTTT.

This clone was counted a single time. The chain employs TRBV5-3 and TRBJ2-2, with a tentative D call TRBD2 (5 bases). TRBV5-3 is known as an ORF, though its function is uncertain. The CDR3 is made up of 18 amino acids. The ends were cut back, 1 base at V and 0 bases at J, with 16 bases in the middle. The CDR3 sequence: CARSLSPGSQSNTGELFF. In DNA form, the CDR3 reads TGTGCCAGAAGCTTGTCCCCGGGGTCCCAATCGAACACCGGGGAGCTGTTTTTT.

V usage is TRBV18 and J usage is TRBJ1-2, with 8 bases lining up with TRBD1. The trim removed 1 base at V and 0 bases at J, leaving 10 bases unmatched. Germline CDR1 and CDR2: KGHSH and LQKENI. The CDR3 loop spans 18 amino acids. CDR3 amino acids: CASSPQTGALQANYGYTF. The CDR3 DNA is TGTGCCAGCTCACCACAGACAGGGGCCCTACAAGCTAACTATGGCTACACCTTC.

The V and J genes are TRBV11-3 and TRBJ1-1, with D tentatively TRBD1 (5 bases). The ends were cut back, 2 bases at V and 4 bases at J, with 8 bases in the middle. The CDR3 covers 13 residues. Germline values: CDR1 SGHNT, CDR2 YENEEA. In nucleotides, the CDR3 is TGTGCCAGCAGCTTATATAGGGGCACTGAAGCTTTCTTT. Its translation is CASSLYRGTEAFF.

This clone has more than one count but fewer than ten. This CDR3 is also generated by other DNA sequences in the sample. The chain joins TRBV12-3 or TRBV12-4 to TRBJ1-5; a possible D gene is TRBD1 (5 bases). The V and J ends lost 0 bases and 5 bases respectively, with 5 bases between them. The CDR3 totals 13 residues. The CDR3: CASSLAGDQPQHF. As DNA, the CDR3 is TGTGCCAGCAGTTTAGCAGGGGATCAGCCCCAGCATTTT.

This rearrangement joins TRBV19 to TRBJ1-2; 8 bases map to TRBD1. Looked up from germline, CDR1 is LNHDA and CDR2 is SQIVND (reference sequence). This CDR3 has 16 residues. V lost 1 base and J lost 4; bases outside the gene matches: 8. The chain's CDR3 is CASSIGPGGAVYGYTF. The CDR3 DNA sequence: TGTGCCAGTAGTATAGGTCCAGGGGGCGCAGTCTATGGCTACACCTTC.

V gene TRBV6-5 combines with J gene TRBJ1-2, with a weak D call TRBD1 (6 bases). The CDR3 runs 15 residues. V gave up 2 bases and J gave up 0 bases, with 10 bases separating them. The germline CDR1 and CDR2 sequences are MNHEY and SVGAGI. CDR3 loop: CASSYGGGPNYGYTF. CDR3 in DNA: TGTGCCAGCAGTTACGGGGGCGGCCCTAACTATGGCTACACCTTC.

The V and J genes are TRBV28 and TRBJ1-5; 7 bases are shared with TRBD1. Per the germline V gene, CDR1 is MDHEN and CDR2 is SYDVKM. The junction had 3 bases not matched to a gene; V was cut back by 2 bases and J by 5 bases. The CDR3 consists of 14 residues. The CDR3 bases are TGTGCCAGCAGTTTAACGACAGGGCATCAGCCCCAGCATTTT. This translates into CASSLTTGHQPQHF. Full variable domain (missing parts from reference TRBV28 and TRBJ1-5): DVKVTQSSRYLVKRTGEKVFLECVQDMDHENMFWYRQDPGLGLRLIYFSYDVKMKEKGDIPEGYSVSREKKERFSLILESASTNQTSMYLCASSLTTGHQPQHFGDGTRLSIL.

The rearrangement links TRBV12-3 or TRBV12-4 to TRBJ1-2; D is uncertain. The V gene lost 3 bases and the J gene lost 12 bases, with 8 bases spanning the gap. The CDR3 sequence is 10 residues long. The DNA for the CDR3 is TGTGCCAGCAGTTTGGAGGCCCACACCTTC. Its protein product is CASSLEAHTF.

The chain links TRBV18 to TRBJ1-5; D possibly corresponds to TRBD1 (6 bases). This CDR3 has 13 amino acids. CDR1 and CDR2 (germline): KGHSH, LQKENI. Trimming shortened V by 2 bases and J by 12 bases, and 14 bases separated the two germline ends. The CDR3 protein is CASSPARQGHQHF. The DNA of the CDR3 is TGTGCCAGCTCACCAGCCCGGCAGGGACACCAGCATTTT.

The rearrangement uses TRBV5-1 and TRBJ2-3; TRBD2 aligns across 13 bases. CDR1 is SGHRS, CDR2 YFSETQ, per germline. V was pared by 3 bases and J by 1 base, with 11 bases of the junction left unmatched. The CDR3 is 19 amino acids. CDR3 sequence: CASSWGLAGRPSGTDTQYF. The CDR3 DNA reads as TGCGCCAGCAGCTGGGGACTAGCGGGACGACCTTCGGGCACAGATACGCAGTATTTT.

V usage is TRBV5-5 and J usage is TRBJ1-1; D not certain. The CDR3 is 16 residues long. Trimming stripped 1 base from V and 0 bases from J, with 13 bases between. Germline loops: CDR1 SGHKS, CDR2 YYEKEE (reference sequence). DNA for the CDR3: TGTGCCAGCAGCTTGATACTAGGGCAGTTGAACACTGAAGCTTTCTTT. Translation gives CASSLILGQLNTEAFF.

The rearrangement uses TRBV7-9 and TRBJ2-1; D perhaps matches TRBD2 (6 bases). The CDR3 consists of 15 residues. Germline CDR1 reads SEHNR; CDR2 reads FQNEAQ (reference sequence). Trimming cost V 5 bases and J 2 bases, with 13 bases left between them. This chain's CDR3 is CASSPWTGAYNEQFF. The CDR3 DNA reads TGTGCCAGCAGCCCGTGGACGGGGGCCTACAATGAGCAGTTCTTC.

V and J are TRBV10-2 and TRBJ1-5; D not certain. Deletions cut 2 bases from V and 3 bases from J, with 14 bases between. The CDR3 sequence is 16 residues long. Germline CDR1 is WSHSY and CDR2 is SAAADI. The CDR3 region has the DNA TGCGCCAGCAGTGAGCCCGCGGGAGGGTTCAATCAGCCCCAGCATTTT. It encodes CASSEPAGGFNQPQHF.

The rearrangement joins TRBV19 to TRBJ1-3, with D unresolved. Trimming took off 6 bases at V and 3 bases at J, with 21 bases between the two ends. The CDR3 is made up of 17 amino acids. Germline CDR1 reads LNHDA; CDR2 reads SQIVND (reference sequence). The CDR3 nucleotides are TGTGCCAGTAGCCCAGATGGGTGGCGGAAACTTGGAAACACCATATATTTT. Translation: CASSPDGWRKLGNTIYF.

The chain employs TRBV2 and TRBJ1-3; 7 bases line up with TRBD1. V trimming: 7 bases; J trimming: 4 bases; junction bases outside the gene matches: 7. CDR1 is SNHLY, CDR2 FYNNEI, per germline. The CDR3 sequence is 14 residues long. This CDR3 reads CASKDREKGNTIYF. The CDR3 DNA follows: TGTGCCAGCAAAGACAGGGAAAAAGGAAACACCATATATTTT.